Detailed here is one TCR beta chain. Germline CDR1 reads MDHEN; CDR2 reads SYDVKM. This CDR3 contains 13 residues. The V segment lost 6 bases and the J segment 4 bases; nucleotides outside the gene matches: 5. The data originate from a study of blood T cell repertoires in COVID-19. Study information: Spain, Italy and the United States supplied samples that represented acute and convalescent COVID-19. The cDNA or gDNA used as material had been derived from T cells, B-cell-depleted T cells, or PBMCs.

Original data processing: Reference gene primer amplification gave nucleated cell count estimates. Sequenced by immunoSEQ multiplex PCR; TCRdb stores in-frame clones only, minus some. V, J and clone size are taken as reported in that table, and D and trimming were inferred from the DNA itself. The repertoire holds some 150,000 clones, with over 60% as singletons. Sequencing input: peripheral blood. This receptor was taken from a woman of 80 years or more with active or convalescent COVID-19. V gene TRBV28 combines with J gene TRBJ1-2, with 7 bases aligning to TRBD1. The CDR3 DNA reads TGTGCCAGCAGCACCGGGACAGCCTATGGCTACACCTTC. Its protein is CASSTGTAYGYTF.